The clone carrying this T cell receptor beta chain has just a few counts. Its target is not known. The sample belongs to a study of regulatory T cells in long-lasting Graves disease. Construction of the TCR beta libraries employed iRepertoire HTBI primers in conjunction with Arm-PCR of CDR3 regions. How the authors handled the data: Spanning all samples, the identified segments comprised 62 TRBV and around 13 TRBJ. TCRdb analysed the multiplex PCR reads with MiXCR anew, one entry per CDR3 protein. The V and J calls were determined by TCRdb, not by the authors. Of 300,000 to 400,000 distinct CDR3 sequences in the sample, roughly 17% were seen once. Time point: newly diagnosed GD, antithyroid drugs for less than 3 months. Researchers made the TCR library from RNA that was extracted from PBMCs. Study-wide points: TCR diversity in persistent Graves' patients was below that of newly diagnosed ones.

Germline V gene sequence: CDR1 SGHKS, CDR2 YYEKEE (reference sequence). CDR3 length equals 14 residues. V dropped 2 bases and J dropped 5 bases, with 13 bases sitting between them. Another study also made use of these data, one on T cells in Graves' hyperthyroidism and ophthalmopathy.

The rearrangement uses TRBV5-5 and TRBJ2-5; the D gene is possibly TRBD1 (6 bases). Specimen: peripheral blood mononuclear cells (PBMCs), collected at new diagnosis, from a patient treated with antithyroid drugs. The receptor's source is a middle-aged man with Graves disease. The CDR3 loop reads CASSFGGTGETQYF. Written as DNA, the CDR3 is TGTGCCAGCAGCTTTGGGGGCACTGGGGAGACCCAGTACTTC.